These 12 T cell receptor beta chains came from one sample sequenced in a study of blood T cell repertoires in COVID-19. Assay: immunoSEQ multiplex PCR; the TCRdb copy retains only in-frame clones and omits some. The repertoire holds about 200,000 clones, with around nine tenths as singletons. The sequenced sample was peripheral blood. Source of these receptors: a man younger than 35 with active or convalescent COVID-19.

In its sample, this clone was seen once. The chain links TRBV19 to TRBJ2-2; 14 bases line up with TRBD2. This CDR3 has 17 amino acids. Germline lookup yields CDR1 LNHDA and CDR2 SQIVND (reference sequence). V shed 7 bases and J 1 base; nucleotides not matched to a gene: 5. The CDR3: CASTPTSGRGNTGELFF. The CDR3 DNA reads TGTGCCAGTACTCCGACTAGCGGGAGGGGGAACACCGGGGAGCTGTTTTTT.

Remarks on this clone: Other DNA sequences in this specimen translate into the identical CDR3. The chain joins TRBV6-5 to TRBJ1-1; 8 bases agree with TRBD1. There are 11 residues in the CDR3. Per germline, CDR1 MNHEY and CDR2 SVGAGI. The ends lost 5 bases at V and 8 bases at J; junction bases unmatched: 1. The CDR3 reads CASSRDREAFF. The CDR3 nucleotides are TGTGCCAGCAGTCGGGACAGGGAAGCTTTCTTT.

This chain joins TRBV15 and TRBJ2-1, with D uncertain. Trimming stripped 4 bases from V and 3 bases from J, with 13 bases between. The germline V gene encodes CDR1 LNHNV and CDR2 YYDKDF (reference sequence). The CDR3 consists of 15 residues. CDR3 region: CATSNGVGYYNEQFF. The CDR3 nucleotides are TGTGCCACCAGCAACGGTGTGGGCTACTACAATGAGCAGTTCTTC.

This clone has just one count. The rearrangement uses TRBV24-1 and TRBJ2-3; 10 positions agree with TRBD2. The V and J ends lost 1 base and 2 bases, in that order; junction bases with no gene match: 5. From germline, CDR1 is KGHDR and CDR2 SFDVKD. CDR3 length: 17 amino acids. CDR3 region: CATSDLKRGGFTDTQYF. As DNA, the CDR3 is TGTGCCACCAGTGATTTAAAGCGGGGGGGATTCACAGATACGCAGTATTTT.

The V gene is TRBV30, the J gene TRBJ1-1, with TRBD1 matching 7 bases. CDR3 length equals 13 residues. Germline V CDR1 and CDR2: GTSNPN, SVGIG (reference sequence). With 5 bases clipped from V and 3 bases from J, the junction kept 6 bases outside the gene matches. The CDR3 loop reads CAWARGEYTEAFF. The DNA for the CDR3 is TGTGCCTGGGCCAGGGGGGAGTACACTGAAGCTTTCTTT.

The rearrangement joins TRBV12-5 to TRBJ1-6, with TRBD1 matching 10 bases. J lost 0 bases, V lost 3 bases, and 11 bases had no gene match. Germline CDR1 reads LGHNT; CDR2 reads FRNRAP. This CDR3 is 20 amino acids long. DNA for the CDR3: TGTGCTAGTGGTTTCTCCAGGACAGGGGGGTCCAGCTCCTATAATTCACCCCTCCACTTT. Residues: CASGFSRTGGSSSYNSPLHF.

This clone came up once. The gene calls are TRBV7-3 and TRBJ2-3; D remains unclear. Trimming removed 3 bases from V and 2 bases from J, with 12 bases in between. The CDR3 sequence is 15 residues long. The germline V gene encodes CDR1 SGHTA and CDR2 FQGTGA. The CDR3 protein is CASSLRHSPTDTQYF. CDR3 DNA sequence: TGTGCCAGCAGCTTGCGGCACTCACCCACAGATACGCAGTATTTT.

This chain connects TRBV19 to TRBJ1-5; possibly TRBD1 for D (6 bases). The CDR3 loop spans 17 amino acids. The V gene's germline CDR1 is LNHDA and CDR2 SQIVND (reference sequence). V lost 4 bases, J lost 0 bases, and 16 bases lay in between. CDR3 bases: TGTGCCAGTAGTAGAGGTGACAGGAGAGATAGCAATCAGCCCCAGCATTTT. This codes for CASSRGDRRDSNQPQHF.

V is TRBV3-1 (or the pseudogene TRBV3-2) and J is TRBJ2-7; 8 positions agree with TRBD1. V lost 1 base to trimming and J lost 6 bases; unmatched junction nucleotides: 2. Germline V CDR1 and CDR2: LGHDT, YNNKEL (reference sequence). The CDR3 loop spans 13 amino acids. The CDR3 loop is CASSQAGGVEQYF. In nucleotides, the CDR3 is TGTGCCAGCAGCCAAGCAGGGGGCGTCGAGCAGTACTTC.

The chain uses TRBV7-3 and TRBJ2-1; D is perhaps TRBD2 (6 bases). Trimming shortened V by 5 bases and J by 4 bases, and 21 bases separated the two germline ends. Germline CDR1 and CDR2: SGHTA and FQGTGA. The CDR3 totals 17 residues. The CDR3 loop reads CASSPLAAGRVYNEQFF. The CDR3 DNA reads as TGTGCCAGCAGCCCCCTCGCAGCGGGTAGGGTTTACAATGAGCAGTTCTTC.

The chain has TRBV10-3 and TRBJ1-2; D is ambiguous. The germline CDR1 and CDR2 sequences are ENHRY and SYGVKD. V lost 3 bases and J 4 bases, leaving 15 bases between the germline ends. This CDR3 is 15 amino acids long. The CDR3 sequence: CAISEGTGMGYGYTF. In DNA form, the CDR3 reads TGTGCCATCAGTGAAGGCACGGGGATGGGCTATGGCTACACCTTC.

The genes are TRBV6-2 or TRBV6-3 and TRBJ2-1; 7 bases are a match to TRBD2. CDR3 length equals 15 residues. CDR1 and CDR2 (germline): MNHEY, SVGEGT. V lost 4 bases and J lost 7; bases outside the gene matches: 10. The CDR3 DNA reads as TGTGCCAGCAGTTCCCGGACTAGAGGTGTTAATGAGCAGTTCTTC. This sequence encodes CASSSRTRGVNEQFF.